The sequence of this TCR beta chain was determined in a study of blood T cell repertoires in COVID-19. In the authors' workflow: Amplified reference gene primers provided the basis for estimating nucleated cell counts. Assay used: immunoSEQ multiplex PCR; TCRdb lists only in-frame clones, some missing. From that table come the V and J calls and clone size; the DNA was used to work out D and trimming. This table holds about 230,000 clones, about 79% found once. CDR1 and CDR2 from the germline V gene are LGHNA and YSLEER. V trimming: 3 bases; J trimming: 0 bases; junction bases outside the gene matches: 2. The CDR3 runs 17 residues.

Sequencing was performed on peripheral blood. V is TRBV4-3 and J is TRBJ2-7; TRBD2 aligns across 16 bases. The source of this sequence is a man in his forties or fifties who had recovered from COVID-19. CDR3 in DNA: TGCGCCAGCAGCCAGGGACTAGCGGGAGGGATCTCCTACGAGCAGTACTTC. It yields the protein CASSQGLAGGISYEQYF.